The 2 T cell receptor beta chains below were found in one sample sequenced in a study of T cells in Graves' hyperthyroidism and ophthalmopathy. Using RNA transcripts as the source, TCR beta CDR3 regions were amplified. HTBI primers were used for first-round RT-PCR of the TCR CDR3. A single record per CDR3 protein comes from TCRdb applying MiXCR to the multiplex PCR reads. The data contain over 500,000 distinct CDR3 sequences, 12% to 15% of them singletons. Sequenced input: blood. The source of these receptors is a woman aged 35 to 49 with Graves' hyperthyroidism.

The CDR3 sequence: CASSFDGAEAFF. The CDR3 DNA is TGCGCCAGCAGCTTTGACGGGGCTGAAGCTTTCTTT. The J gene is TRBJ1-1, the V gene TRBV5-1; the D is unclear. Germline V lookup: CDR1 SGHRS, CDR2 YFSETQ. The CDR3 extends over 12 amino acids. The V end lost 2 bases, the J end lost 6 bases, and 8 bases lay between the germline ends.

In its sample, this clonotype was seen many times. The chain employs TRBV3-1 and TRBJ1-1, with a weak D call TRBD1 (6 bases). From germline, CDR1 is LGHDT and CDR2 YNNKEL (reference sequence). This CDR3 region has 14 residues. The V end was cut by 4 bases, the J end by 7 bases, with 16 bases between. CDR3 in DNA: TGTGCCAGCAGCCCTATCCAGGGGATTTTTGAAGCTTTCTTT. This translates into CASSPIQGIFEAFF.